Presented here are 23 T cell receptor beta chains from one specimen sequenced in a study of shared clonotypes between healthy human individuals. Profiling relied on immunoSEQ multiplex PCR, and the TCRdb table lists in-frame clones only, not all of them. The table records 2.5 million or so clones, around 94% of them present only once. The sample was naive CD4+ T cells sorted from blood. As to subset: CD45RA+ positively selected. The source of these receptors is a man between 18 and 35 years old in good health.

The chain uses TRBV10-3 and TRBJ1-5; no firm D call. The CDR3 runs 15 residues. CDR1 ENHRY and CDR2 SYGVKD come from the germline V gene. V lost 10 bases and J lost 1, with 17 bases in between. CDR3 in amino acids: CASTPTTGSNQPQHF. The CDR3 DNA sequence: TGTGCCAGCACGCCCACAACGGGGAGCAATCAGCCCCAGCATTTT.

CDR3 nucleotides: TGTGCCAGCAGCTTCGACAGGGGAGAGACCCAGTACTTC. This codes for CASSFDRGETQYF. This sequence joins TRBV6-5 and TRBJ2-5; TRBD1 agrees at 8 bases. V dropped 6 bases and J dropped 4; count of bases not matched to a gene: 4. The CDR3 length is 13 residues. The germline CDR1 and CDR2 sequences are MNHEY and SVGAGI.

The V and J genes are TRBV19 and TRBJ1-5, with TRBD1 matching over 7 bases. Unmatched junction bases numbered 3, after V lost 1 base and J lost 6 bases. Germline assignment: CDR1 LNHDA and CDR2 SQIVND (reference sequence). This CDR3 has 14 amino acids. In DNA, the CDR3 is TGTGCCAGTAGTATAGTTGGGGACAGTCAGCCCCAGCATTTT. Its translation: CASSIVGDSQPQHF.

The rearrangement joins TRBV7-2 to TRBJ2-5; unclear D gene. This CDR3 has 15 residues. The V end lost 0 bases, the J end lost 1 base, and 9 bases lay between the germline ends. From germline, CDR1 is SGHTA and CDR2 FQGNSA. CDR3 sequence reads: CASSLALGSQETQYF. In nucleotides, the CDR3 is TGTGCCAGCAGCTTAGCGCTGGGGTCCCAAGAGACCCAGTACTTC.

The chain employs TRBV7-9 and TRBJ2-7; 11 bases are shared with TRBD1. With V trimmed by 5 bases and J by 3 bases, 9 bases remained unmatched. The CDR3 loop spans 16 amino acids. Germline V gene lookup returns CDR1 SEHNR and CDR2 FQNEAQ (reference sequence). The CDR3 here is CASSRTGTGGIYEQYF. The CDR3 coding sequence is TGTGCCAGCAGCCGAACCGGGACAGGGGGTATCTACGAGCAGTACTTC.

The genes are TRBV6-6 and TRBJ1-1; a possible D gene is TRBD1 (5 bases). Trimming took off 8 bases at V and 0 bases at J, with 16 bases between the two ends. CDR1 and CDR2 from the germline V gene are MNHNY and SVGAGI (reference sequence). This CDR3 is 15 amino acids long. The CDR3 region is CASQNSGGLNTEAFF. The CDR3, as DNA: TGTGCCAGCCAAAACTCGGGGGGATTGAACACTGAAGCTTTCTTT.

The gene calls are TRBV5-1 and TRBJ1-6; TRBD1 aligns across 7 bases. Germline V gene sequence: CDR1 SGHRS, CDR2 YFSETQ. V was clipped by 2 bases and J by 8 bases; unmatched bases: 7. CDR3 length: 15 amino acids. CDR3 nucleotides: TGCGCCAGCAGCTTCATTGCAGGGGGAGATTCACCCCTCCACTTT. This translates into CASSFIAGGDSPLHF.

CDR3 DNA: TGTGCCTTAGCGGGAGAGGGAAATGAGCAGTTCTTC. It codes for CALAGEGNEQFF. V and J are TRBV10-3 and TRBJ2-1; 9 bases match TRBD2. The CDR3 sequence is 12 residues long. Germline V gene sequence: CDR1 ENHRY, CDR2 SYGVKD. The junction had 6 bases not matched to a gene; V was cut back by 11 bases and J by 7 bases.

The chain links TRBV7-9 to TRBJ2-3; 7 positions match TRBD2. Germline V gene data show CDR1 as SEHNR and CDR2 as FQNEAQ (reference sequence). Trimming cost V 6 bases and J 0 bases; bases outside gene matches: 3. CDR3 length: 14 amino acids. CDR3 bases: TGTGCCAGCAGGACGACTAGCAGCACAGATACGCAGTATTTT. Protein sequence: CASRTTSSTDTQYF. Filled out from reference TRBV7-9 and TRBJ2-3, the complete variable domain reads DTGVSQNPRHKITKRGQNVTFRCDPISEHNRLYWYRQTLGQGPEFLTYFQNEAQLEKSRLLSDRFSAERPKGSFSTLEIQRTEQGDSAMYLCASRTTSSTDTQYFGPGTRLTVL.

The chain is built from TRBV2 and TRBJ2-5; weak D call: TRBD1 (7 bases). CDR1 and CDR2 (germline): SNHLY, FYNNEI. The ends were cut back, 7 bases at V and 5 bases at J, with 23 bases in the middle. This CDR3 comprises 16 residues. The DNA for the CDR3 is TGTGCCAGCACCCAGAGGGGGTCAGGGGGGTGGGAGACCCAGTACTTC. Translated: CASTQRGSGGWETQYF.

The chain has TRBV6-1 and TRBJ1-5; the D gene is possibly TRBD1 (5 bases). The CDR3 has 16 residues. The germline CDR1 and CDR2 sequences are MNHNS and SASEGT. Trimming removed 4 bases at V and 0 bases at J, with 13 bases between. Here the CDR3 reads CASSGAGTFSNQPQHF. The CDR3 DNA sequence: TGTGCCAGCAGTGGGGCCGGGACGTTTAGCAATCAGCCCCAGCATTTT.

V is TRBV7-2 and J is TRBJ2-3, with TRBD1 matching 8 bases. CDR1 is SGHTA and CDR2 is FQGNSA in the germline V gene. This CDR3 contains 21 residues. V lost 0 bases, J lost 0 bases, and 17 bases stayed unmatched. CDR3 in amino acids: CASSLAPPGGLTGPSTDTQYF. The CDR3 bases are TGTGCCAGCAGCTTAGCCCCCCCAGGGGGCCTTACAGGGCCTAGCACAGATACGCAGTATTTT.

This clone was recorded once. The chain links TRBV5-1 to TRBJ2-1; 15 positions match TRBD2. Germline CDR1 is SGHRS and CDR2 is YFSETQ. The CDR3 is made up of 19 amino acids. V was pared by 4 bases and J by 4 bases, with 12 bases of the junction left unmatched. CDR3 protein: CASSPGTSGRKRIYNEQFF. CDR3 in DNA: TGCGCCAGCAGCCCGGGGACTAGCGGGAGGAAACGGATTTACAATGAGCAGTTCTTC.

The V gene is TRBV11-2, the J gene TRBJ2-7, with D possibly being TRBD1 (6 bases). V dropped 4 bases and J dropped 2 bases, with 12 bases sitting between them. The CDR3 contains 14 residues. Germline CDR1 reads SGHAT; CDR2 reads FQNNGV. The CDR3 loop is CASSSGQFPYEQYF. DNA for the CDR3: TGTGCCAGCAGCTCGGGACAATTTCCCTACGAGCAGTACTTC. Based on the CDR3 plus reference TRBV11-2 and TRBJ2-7, the full variable domain is EAGVAQSPRYKIIEKRQSVAFWCNPISGHATLYWYQQILGQGPKLLIQFQNNGVVDDSQLPKDRFSAERLKGVDSTLKIQPAKLEDSAVYLCASSSGQFPYEQYFGPGTRLTVT.

This chain links TRBV6-5 with TRBJ2-7; D uncertain. Germline CDR1 and CDR2: MNHEY and SVGAGI. This CDR3 contains 11 residues. Trimming took off 6 bases at V and 4 bases at J, with 7 bases between the two ends. CDR3 sequence (DNA): TGTGCCAGCAGCAAACATTACGAGCAGTACTTC. Encoded protein: CASSKHYEQYF.

The chain employs TRBV27 and TRBJ2-5; 7 bases agree with TRBD2. The CDR3 is 15 residues long. Germline CDR1 reads MNHEY; CDR2 reads SMNVEV (reference sequence). V dropped 2 bases and J dropped 2; count of bases not matched to a gene: 5. This CDR3 reads CASSLKGGRQETQYF. Written as DNA, the CDR3 is TGTGCCAGCAGTTTAAAGGGAGGGCGGCAAGAGACCCAGTACTTC.

The rearrangement uses TRBV5-1 and TRBJ2-7, with D perhaps matching TRBD1 (5 bases). This CDR3 spans 13 amino acids. The germline gives CDR1 SGHRS, CDR2 YFSETQ. V lost 1 base, J lost 3 bases, and 8 bases lay in between. CDR3 residues: CASSLRQNYEQYF. In DNA, the CDR3 is TGCGCCAGCAGCTTGCGACAGAACTACGAGCAGTACTTC.

In DNA, the CDR3 is TGTGCCATCAGTGAAAGTAGCGGGGGGAAGGGAGATACGCAGTATTTT. Amino acids: CAISESSGGKGDTQYF. The gene calls are TRBV10-3 and TRBJ2-3; 10 nucleotides align to TRBD2. The CDR3 is made up of 16 amino acids. CDR1 and CDR2 from the germline V gene are ENHRY and SYGVKD. The trim removed 3 bases at V and 5 bases at J, leaving 8 bases unmatched.

This chain links TRBV11-2 with TRBJ2-3; 10 positions agree with TRBD2. CDR3 length equals 18 residues. The J segment lost 0 bases and the V segment lost 6 bases, leaving 12 bases of the junction unmatched. Germline V lookup: CDR1 SGHAT, CDR2 FQNNGV. DNA for the CDR3: TGTGCCAGCAGTAAGCTGAGTTTAGCGGGGGGCAGCACAGATACGCAGTATTTT. Residues: CASSKLSLAGGSTDTQYF.

This clone showed up just a few times. Within the sample, other DNA sequences also encode this same CDR3. This chain uses TRBV6-5 with TRBJ2-5; D unresolved. The germline V gene has CDR1 MNHEY and CDR2 SVGAGI. The CDR3 extends over 12 amino acids. Trimming left V 0 bases short and J 4 bases short, with 3 bases between. Here the CDR3 DNA reads TGTGCCAGCAGTTACTCTGGAGAGACCCAGTACTTC. Its protein product is CASSYSGETQYF.

V gene TRBV11-2 combines with J gene TRBJ2-5; D is ambiguous. Germline CDR1 is SGHAT and CDR2 is FQNNGV. This CDR3 comprises 14 residues. Trimming took off 5 bases at V and 2 bases at J, with 12 bases between the two ends. The chain's CDR3 is CASSHRLGQETQYF. The CDR3 DNA follows: TGTGCCAGCAGCCACCGATTGGGGCAAGAGACCCAGTACTTC.

As regards this clone: The sample contains more than one DNA sequence encoding this CDR3. The chain uses TRBV18 and TRBJ1-1; D is undetermined. This CDR3 comprises 13 residues. CDR1 KGHSH and CDR2 LQKENI come from the germline V gene. V was shortened by 4 bases and J by 1 base, with 7 bases between the two germline ends. The CDR3 reads CASSLGENTEAFF. For the CDR3, the DNA is TGTGCCAGCTCACTAGGAGAGAACACTGAAGCTTTCTTT.

The rearrangement joins TRBV7-6 to TRBJ2-1; D may match TRBD1 or TRBD2 (5 bases each). The CDR3 runs to 14 residues. Germline V gene data show CDR1 as SGHVS and CDR2 as FNYEAQ. V lost 4 bases to trimming and J lost 6 bases, with 13 bases between them. The CDR3 is CASSSMGTFNEQFF. In DNA form, the CDR3 reads TGTGCCAGCAGCTCGATGGGGACGTTCAATGAGCAGTTCTTC. Filled out from reference TRBV7-6 and TRBJ2-1, the complete variable domain reads GAGVSQSPRYKVTKRGQDVALRCDPISGHVSLYWYRQALGQGPEFLTYFNYEAQQDKSGLPNDRFSAERPEGSISTLTIQRTEQRDSAMYRCASSSMGTFNEQFFGPGTRLTVL.